This T cell receptor (beta chain) originates from a study of T-cell reconstitution after alpha-beta-depleted transplantation in children. CDR1 is LGHNA and CDR2 is YSLEER in the germline V gene. The CDR3 loop spans 16 amino acids. V shed 4 bases and J 1 base; nucleotides not matched to a gene: 5. General study results and limits: Diversity and T-cell counts at one year after transplant derived mostly from new T cells. The study reportedly traced alpha-beta T cells about two months after transplant to several hundred expanded graft clones.

The authors prepared the TCRbeta library with unique molecular identifiers. TCRdb ran MiXCR on the PCR reads and lists one entry per CDR3 protein. The sample has 300,000 to 350,000 distinct CDR3 sequences; 15% to 20% are singletons. Only a few counts were recorded for this clonotype. The antigen remains undetermined. The rearrangement links TRBV4-3 to TRBJ2-4; TRBD1 agrees at 9 bases. The source was PBMCs, mostly from graft donor cells, collected 360 days after TCRalphabeta/CD19-depleted stem cell transplant. The sequence was collected from a male patient between 2 and 10 years old who had a stem cell transplant for acute lymphoblastic leukemia, so the T cells may come from the graft donor. The CDR3 region is CASSPQGAGAKNIQYF. The CDR3 region has the DNA TGCGCCAGCAGCCCACAGGGGGCTGGGGCCAAAAACATTCAGTACTTC.